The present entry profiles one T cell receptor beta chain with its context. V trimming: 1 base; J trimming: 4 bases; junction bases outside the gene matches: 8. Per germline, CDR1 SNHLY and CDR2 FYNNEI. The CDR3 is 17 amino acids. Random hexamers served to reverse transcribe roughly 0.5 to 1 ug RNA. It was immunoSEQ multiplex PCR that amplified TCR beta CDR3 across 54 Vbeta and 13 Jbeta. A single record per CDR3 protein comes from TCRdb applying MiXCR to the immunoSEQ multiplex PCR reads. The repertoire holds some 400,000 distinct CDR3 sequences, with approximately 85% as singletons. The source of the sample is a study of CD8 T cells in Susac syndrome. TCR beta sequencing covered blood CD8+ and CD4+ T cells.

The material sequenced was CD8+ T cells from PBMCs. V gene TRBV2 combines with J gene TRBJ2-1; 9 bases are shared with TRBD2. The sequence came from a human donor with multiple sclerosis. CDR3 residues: CASSEGIAGDPYNEQFF. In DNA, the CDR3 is TGTGCCAGCAGTGAAGGGATAGCGGGAGACCCTTACAATGAGCAGTTCTTC.